This TCR beta chain was identified in a study of blood T cell repertoires in COVID-19. Study summary: The analysed material was cDNA or gDNA that came from T cells, B-cell-depleted T cells, or PBMCs.

Authors' analysis steps: Amplification from reference gene primers served as the basis for estimated nucleated cell counts. Generated by immunoSEQ multiplex PCR, the TCRdb table keeps only in-frame clones and is missing some. That table gives V, J and clone size, and the DNA gave D and trimming. Among some 75,000 clones listed, more than 70% were seen once. The CDR3 length is 16 residues. From germline, CDR1 is GTSNPN and CDR2 SVGIG (reference sequence). V was pared by 2 bases and J by 8 bases, with 11 bases of the junction left unmatched. This clone occurred once. Seattle cases were enrolled at active infection and followed longitudinally.

Input material: peripheral blood. This TCR derives from a man in his fifties or sixties with COVID-19, enrolled during active disease. The chain is built from TRBV30 and TRBJ2-1, with 11 bases aligning to TRBD2. The CDR3 nucleotides read TGTGCCTGGAGTATCTCCATTAGCGGGAGGGGGGATGAGCAGTTCTTC. Its translation: CAWSISISGRGDEQFF.